Sequencing of this TCR beta chain was carried out in a study of blood T cell repertoires in COVID-19. The CDR3 loop spans 12 amino acids. Trimming left V 2 bases short and J 6 bases short, with 4 bases between. The V gene's germline CDR1 is SEHNR and CDR2 FQNEAQ (reference sequence). Original analysis: Estimated nucleated cell counts came from reference gene primer amplification. Sequenced by immunoSEQ multiplex PCR; TCRdb stores in-frame clones only, minus some. That table furnishes V, J and clone size, whereas the DNA furnished D and trimming. Of about 240,000 clones in the sample, roughly 83% were seen once. On this clone: The sample has other DNA sequences that encode this CDR3 too.

This sequence originates from a woman at least 80 years old with acute or convalescent COVID-19. V gene TRBV7-9 combines with J gene TRBJ2-2; D ambiguous. The specimen sequenced was peripheral blood. The CDR3 loop is CASSLSAGELFF. CDR3 nucleotide sequence: TGTGCCAGCAGCTTATCTGCCGGGGAGCTGTTTTTT.